The following is a T cell receptor (beta chain) sequence with its context. This sample was included in a study of shared clonotypes between healthy human individuals. Libraries were prepared by immunoSEQ multiplex PCR; TCRdb keeps only in-frame clonotypes and omits some of them. Here the sample spans 550,000 to 800,000 clones, about 74% being singletons. V was pared by 4 bases and J by 7 bases, with 16 bases between. The CDR3 contains 14 residues. Germline V gene lookup returns CDR1 SNHLY and CDR2 FYNNEI. Specimen: memory CD4+ T cells sorted from blood. The sample's subset: CD45RA-negative fraction. This receptor was taken from a woman aged 25 to 39 in good health. The gene calls are TRBV2 and TRBJ1-2; no clear D gene. The CDR3 reads CASSGEKVHSGYTF. The CDR3 region has the DNA TGTGCCAGCAGTGGGGAGAAGGTGCACTCTGGCTACACCTTC. The full variable domain, its missing parts supplied by reference TRBV2 and TRBJ1-2, is EPEVTQTPSHQVTQMGQEVILRCVPISNHLYFYWYRQILGQKVEFLVSFYNNEISEKSEIFDDQFSVERPDGSNFTLKIRSTKLEDSAMYFCASSGEKVHSGYTFGSGTRLTVV.